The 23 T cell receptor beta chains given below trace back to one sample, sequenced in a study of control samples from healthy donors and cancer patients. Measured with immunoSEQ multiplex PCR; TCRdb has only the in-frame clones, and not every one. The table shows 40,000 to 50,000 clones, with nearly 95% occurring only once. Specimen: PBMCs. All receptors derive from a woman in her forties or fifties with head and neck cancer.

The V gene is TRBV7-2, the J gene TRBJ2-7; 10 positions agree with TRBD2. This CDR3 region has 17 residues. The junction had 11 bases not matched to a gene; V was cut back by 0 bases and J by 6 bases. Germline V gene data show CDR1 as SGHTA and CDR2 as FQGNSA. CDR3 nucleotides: TGTGCCAGCAGCTTAGCAACTAGCGGGATGGCAAACGGCGAGCAGTACTTC. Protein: CASSLATSGMANGEQYF. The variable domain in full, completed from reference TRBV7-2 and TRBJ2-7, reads GAGVSQSPSNKVTEKGKDVELRCDPISGHTALYWYRQSLGQGLEFLIYFQGNSAPDKSGLPSDRFSAERTGGSVSTLTIQRTQQEDSAVYLCASSLATSGMANGEQYFGPGTRLTVT.

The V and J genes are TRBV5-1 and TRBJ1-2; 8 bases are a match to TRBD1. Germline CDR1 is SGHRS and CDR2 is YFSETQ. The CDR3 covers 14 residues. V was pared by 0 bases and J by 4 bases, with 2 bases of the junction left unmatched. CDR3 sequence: CASSLGTGLYGYTF. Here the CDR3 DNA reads TGCGCCAGCAGCTTGGGGACAGGGCTCTATGGCTACACCTTC.

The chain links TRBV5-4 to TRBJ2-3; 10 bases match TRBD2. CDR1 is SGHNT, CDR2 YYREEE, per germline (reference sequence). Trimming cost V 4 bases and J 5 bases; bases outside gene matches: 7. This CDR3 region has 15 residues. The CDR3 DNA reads TGTGCCAGCAGCGCAGCGGGAGGGCCAGGAGATACGCAGTATTTT. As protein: CASSAAGGPGDTQYF.

DNA of the CDR3: TGTGCCAGCAGTGAGAGGGCCACTGAAGCTTTCTTT. It yields the protein CASSERATEAFF. The chain links TRBV2 to TRBJ1-1; unclear D gene. Trimming took off 3 bases at V and 4 bases at J, with 6 bases between the two ends. The CDR3 runs to 12 residues. Germline CDR1 reads SNHLY; CDR2 reads FYNNEI.

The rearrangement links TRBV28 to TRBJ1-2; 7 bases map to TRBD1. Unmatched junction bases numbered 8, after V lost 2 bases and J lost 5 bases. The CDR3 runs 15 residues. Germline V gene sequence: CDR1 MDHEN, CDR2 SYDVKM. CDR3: CASSLRFRGGYGYTF. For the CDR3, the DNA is TGTGCCAGCAGTTTACGGTTCAGGGGGGGGTATGGCTACACCTTC.

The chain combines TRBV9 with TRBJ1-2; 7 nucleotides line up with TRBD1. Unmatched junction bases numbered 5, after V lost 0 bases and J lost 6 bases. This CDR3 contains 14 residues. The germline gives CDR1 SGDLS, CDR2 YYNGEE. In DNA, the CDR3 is TGTGCCAGCAGCGTAGCTACGACAGGGCATGGCTACACCTTC. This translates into CASSVATTGHGYTF.

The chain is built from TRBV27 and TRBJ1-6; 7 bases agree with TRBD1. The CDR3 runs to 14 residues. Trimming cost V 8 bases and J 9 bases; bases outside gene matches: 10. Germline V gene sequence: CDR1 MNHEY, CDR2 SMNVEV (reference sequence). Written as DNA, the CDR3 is TGTGCCAGCTGGACGACAGGGATCGGTTCACCCCTCCACTTT. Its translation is CASWTTGIGSPLHF.

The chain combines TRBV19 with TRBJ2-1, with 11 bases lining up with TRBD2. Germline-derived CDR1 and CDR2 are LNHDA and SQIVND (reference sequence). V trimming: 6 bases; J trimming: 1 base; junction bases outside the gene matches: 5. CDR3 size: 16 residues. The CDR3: CASRPLAGESYNEQFF. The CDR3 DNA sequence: TGTGCCAGTAGGCCACTAGCGGGAGAGTCCTACAATGAGCAGTTCTTC.

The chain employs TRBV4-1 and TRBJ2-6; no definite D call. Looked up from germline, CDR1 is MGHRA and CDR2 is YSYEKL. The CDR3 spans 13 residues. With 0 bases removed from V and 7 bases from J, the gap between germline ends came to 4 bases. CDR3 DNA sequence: TGCGCCAGCAGCCAAGATTTAGCCAACGTCCTGACTTTC. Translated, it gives CASSQDLANVLTF.

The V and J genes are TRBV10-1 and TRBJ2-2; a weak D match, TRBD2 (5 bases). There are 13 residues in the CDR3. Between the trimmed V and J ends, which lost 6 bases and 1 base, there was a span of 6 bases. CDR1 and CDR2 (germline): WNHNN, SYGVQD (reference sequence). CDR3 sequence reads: CASSAGNTGELFF. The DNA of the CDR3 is TGCGCCAGCAGCGCGGGGAACACCGGGGAGCTGTTTTTT.

The CDR3 region has the DNA TGTGCCAGCAGCTTGGTGCGGGCAGATACGCAGTATTTT. It codes for CASSLVRADTQYF. The genes are TRBV5-6 and TRBJ2-3, with D possibly TRBD2 on 5 matching bases. The CDR3 is made up of 13 amino acids. Germline loops: CDR1 SGHDT, CDR2 YYEEEE. With 0 bases removed from V and 4 bases from J, the gap between germline ends came to 6 bases. The full variable domain, in which reference TRBV5-6 and TRBJ2-3 provide the parts outside the CDR3, is DAGVTQSPTHLIKTRGQQVTLRCSPKSGHDTVSWYQQALGQGPQFIFQYYEEEERQRGNFPDRFSGHQFPNYSSELNVNALLLGDSALYLCASSLVRADTQYFGPGTRLTVL.

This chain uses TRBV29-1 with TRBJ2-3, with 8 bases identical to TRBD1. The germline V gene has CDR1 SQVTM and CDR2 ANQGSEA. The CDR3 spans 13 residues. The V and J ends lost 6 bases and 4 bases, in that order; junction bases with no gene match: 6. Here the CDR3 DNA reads TGCAGCGTCAGGGGGCAGCCGGCAGATACGCAGTATTTT. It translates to CSVRGQPADTQYF.

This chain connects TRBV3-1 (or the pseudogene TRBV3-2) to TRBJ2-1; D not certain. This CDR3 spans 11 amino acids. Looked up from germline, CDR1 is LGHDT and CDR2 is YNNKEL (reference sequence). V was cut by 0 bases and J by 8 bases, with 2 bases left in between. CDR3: CASSQEHEQFF. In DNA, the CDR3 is TGTGCCAGCAGCCAAGAGCATGAGCAGTTCTTC.

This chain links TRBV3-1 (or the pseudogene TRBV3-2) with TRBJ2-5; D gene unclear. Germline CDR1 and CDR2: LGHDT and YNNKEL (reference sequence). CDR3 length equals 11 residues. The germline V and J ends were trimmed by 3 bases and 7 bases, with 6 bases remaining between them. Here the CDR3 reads CASSQGMTQYF. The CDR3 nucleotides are TGTGCCAGCAGCCAGGGGATGACCCAGTACTTC.

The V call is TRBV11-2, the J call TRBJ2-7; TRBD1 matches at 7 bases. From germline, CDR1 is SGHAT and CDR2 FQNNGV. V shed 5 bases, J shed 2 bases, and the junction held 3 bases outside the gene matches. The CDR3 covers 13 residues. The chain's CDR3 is CASSLGTAYEQYF. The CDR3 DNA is TGTGCCAGCAGCCTAGGGACAGCCTACGAGCAGTACTTC.

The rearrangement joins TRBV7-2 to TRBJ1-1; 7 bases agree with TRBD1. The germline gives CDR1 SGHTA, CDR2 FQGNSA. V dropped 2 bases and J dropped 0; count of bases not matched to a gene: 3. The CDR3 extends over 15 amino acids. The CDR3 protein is CASSLKGTVNTEAFF. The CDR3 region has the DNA TGTGCCAGCAGCTTAAAAGGGACAGTGAACACTGAAGCTTTCTTT.

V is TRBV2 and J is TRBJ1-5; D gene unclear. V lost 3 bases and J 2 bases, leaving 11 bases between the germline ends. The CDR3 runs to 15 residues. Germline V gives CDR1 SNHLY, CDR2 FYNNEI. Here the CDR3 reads CASSDDAGGNQPQHF. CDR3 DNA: TGTGCCAGCAGTGATGACGCTGGGGGCAATCAGCCCCAGCATTTT.

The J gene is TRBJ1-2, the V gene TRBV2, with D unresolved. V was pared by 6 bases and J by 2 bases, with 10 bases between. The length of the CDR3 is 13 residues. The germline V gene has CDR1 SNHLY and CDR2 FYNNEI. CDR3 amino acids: CASRLGTNYGYTF. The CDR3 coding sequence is TGTGCCAGCAGACTCGGAACGAACTATGGCTACACCTTC. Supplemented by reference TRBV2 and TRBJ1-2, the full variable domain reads EPEVTQTPSHQVTQMGQEVILRCVPISNHLYFYWYRQILGQKVEFLVSFYNNEISEKSEIFDDQFSVERPDGSNFTLKIRSTKLEDSAMYFCASRLGTNYGYTFGSGTRLTVV.

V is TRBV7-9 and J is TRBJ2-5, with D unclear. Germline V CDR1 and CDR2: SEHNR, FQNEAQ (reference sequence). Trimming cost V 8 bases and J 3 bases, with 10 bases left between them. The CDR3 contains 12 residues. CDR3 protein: CASGKLKETQYF. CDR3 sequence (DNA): TGTGCCAGCGGCAAACTTAAAGAGACCCAGTACTTC.

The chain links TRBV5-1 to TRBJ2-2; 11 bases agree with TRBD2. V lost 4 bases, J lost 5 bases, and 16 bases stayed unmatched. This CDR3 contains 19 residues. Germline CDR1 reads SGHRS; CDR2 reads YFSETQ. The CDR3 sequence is CASSPYSTSGERLTGELFF. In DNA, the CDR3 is TGCGCCAGCAGCCCATATTCGACTAGCGGGGAGAGGTTGACCGGGGAGCTGTTTTTT.

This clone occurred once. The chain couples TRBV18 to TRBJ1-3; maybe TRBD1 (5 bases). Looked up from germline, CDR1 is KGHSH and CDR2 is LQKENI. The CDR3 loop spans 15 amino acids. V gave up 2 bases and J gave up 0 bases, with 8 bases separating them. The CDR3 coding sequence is TGTGCCAGCTCACCAGGGGGAATCTCTGGAAACACCATATATTTT. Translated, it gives CASSPGGISGNTIYF.

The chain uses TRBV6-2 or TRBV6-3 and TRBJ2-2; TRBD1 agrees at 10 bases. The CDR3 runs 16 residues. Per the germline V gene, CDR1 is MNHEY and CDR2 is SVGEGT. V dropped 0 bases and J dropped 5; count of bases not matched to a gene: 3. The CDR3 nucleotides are TGTGCCAGCAGTTACTCGGGGACAGGGGCAACCGGGGAGCTGTTTTTT. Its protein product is CASSYSGTGATGELFF.

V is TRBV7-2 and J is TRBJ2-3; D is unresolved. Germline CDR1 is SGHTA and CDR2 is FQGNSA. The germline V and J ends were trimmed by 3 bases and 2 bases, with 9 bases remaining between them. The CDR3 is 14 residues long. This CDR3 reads CASSLIGFTDTQYF. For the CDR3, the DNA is TGTGCCAGCAGCTTGATCGGGTTCACAGATACGCAGTATTTT.